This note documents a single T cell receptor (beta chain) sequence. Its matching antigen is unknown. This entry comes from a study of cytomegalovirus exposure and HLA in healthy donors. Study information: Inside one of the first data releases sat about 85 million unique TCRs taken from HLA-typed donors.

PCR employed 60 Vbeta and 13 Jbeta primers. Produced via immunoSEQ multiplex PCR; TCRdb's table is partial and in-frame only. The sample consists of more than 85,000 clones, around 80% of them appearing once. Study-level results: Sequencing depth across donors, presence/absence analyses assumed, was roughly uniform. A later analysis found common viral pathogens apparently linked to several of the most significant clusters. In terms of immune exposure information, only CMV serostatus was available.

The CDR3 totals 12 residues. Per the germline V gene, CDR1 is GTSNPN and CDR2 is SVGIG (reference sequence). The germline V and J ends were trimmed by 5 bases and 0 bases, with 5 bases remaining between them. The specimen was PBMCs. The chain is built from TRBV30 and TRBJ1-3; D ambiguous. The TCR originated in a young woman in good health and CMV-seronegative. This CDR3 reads CAWAYSGNTIYF. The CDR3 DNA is TGTGCCTGGGCCTACTCTGGAAACACCATATATTTT.